Below, 18 T cell receptor beta chains from the same sample are listed, as sequenced in a study of T cells in tuberculosis. Profiled with immunoSEQ multiplex PCR; TCRdb holds only in-frame clones, not every one. The sample has tens of thousands of clones; about 95% are singletons. Sequenced material: PBMCs. The receptor source for this set is a donor aged 10-29 years with latent tuberculosis or without tuberculosis infection.

The chain recombines TRBV2 with TRBJ2-3, with a possible D match to TRBD1 (6 bases). Germline CDR1 is SNHLY and CDR2 is FYNNEI. The CDR3 covers 15 residues. Trimming took off 6 bases at V and 2 bases at J, with 15 bases between the two ends. CDR3 sequence reads: CASREPWDNTDTQYF. CDR3 in DNA: TGTGCCAGCAGGGAACCCTGGGACAACACAGATACGCAGTATTTT.

The chain uses TRBV5-4 and TRBJ1-1; 7 bases match TRBD1. The germline V gene has CDR1 SGHNT and CDR2 YYREEE (reference sequence). The CDR3 consists of 15 residues. V was clipped by 0 bases and J by 0 bases; unmatched bases: 2. For the CDR3, the DNA is TGTGCCAGCAGCTTGGCGGGACAGATGAACACTGAAGCTTTCTTT. Translating it yields CASSLAGQMNTEAFF. The variable domain in full, completed from reference TRBV5-4 and TRBJ1-1, reads ETGVTQSPTHLIKTRGQQVTLRCSSQSGHNTVSWYQQALGQGPQFIFQYYREEENGRGNFPPRFSGLQFPNYSSELNVNALELDDSALYLCASSLAGQMNTEAFFGQGTRLTVV.

This clone is a singleton in its sample. The J gene is TRBJ1-1, the V gene TRBV29-1; D remains ambiguous. CDR3 length: 11 amino acids. Trimming removed 6 bases at V and 2 bases at J, with 7 bases between. Germline lookup yields CDR1 SQVTM and CDR2 ANQGSEA. In nucleotides, the CDR3 is TGCAGCGTGGAAATAAACACTGAAGCTTTCTTT. Translated, it gives CSVEINTEAFF.

The chain combines TRBV6-1 with TRBJ1-3; no definite D call. This CDR3 contains 13 residues. V was clipped by 8 bases and J by 0 bases, with 8 bases between them. The V gene's germline CDR1 is MNHNS and CDR2 SASEGT. DNA for the CDR3: TGTGCCAGCCGTCGGGACTCTGGAAACACCATATATTTT. The encoded protein is CASRRDSGNTIYF.

The chain combines TRBV27 with TRBJ1-1; D remains ambiguous. Germline V gives CDR1 MNHEY, CDR2 SMNVEV (reference sequence). V was shortened by 6 bases and J by 0 bases, with 8 bases between the two germline ends. The CDR3 has 13 residues. The chain's CDR3 is CASRLAVNTEAFF. The CDR3 DNA is TGTGCCAGCAGATTAGCGGTGAACACTGAAGCTTTCTTT.

The chain couples TRBV9 to TRBJ1-2, with no clear D. This CDR3 has 12 residues. V lost 3 bases to trimming and J lost 10 bases, with 13 bases between them. Germline V CDR1 and CDR2: SGDLS, YYNGEE. The CDR3 bases are TGTGCCAGCAGCGCGCGCAGCGGCGCCTACACCTTC. It specifies CASSARSGAYTF.

The chain has TRBV27 and TRBJ1-2; the match to TRBD1 covers 8 bases. After removal of 6 bases from V and 3 bases from J, the junction contained 9 bases not matched to a gene. The CDR3 length is 15 residues. The germline V gene has CDR1 MNHEY and CDR2 SMNVEV (reference sequence). CDR3 region: CASRLNRDRHYGYTF. CDR3 sequence (DNA): TGTGCCAGCAGGCTAAACCGGGACAGGCACTATGGCTACACCTTC.

This chain links TRBV9 with TRBJ2-1, with 7 bases fitting TRBD1. The germline gives CDR1 SGDLS, CDR2 YYNGEE. The CDR3 length is 15 residues. V was pared by 4 bases and J by 0 bases, with 4 bases of the junction left unmatched. The CDR3 here is CASSPWDSSYNEQFF. CDR3 DNA sequence: TGTGCCAGCAGCCCCTGGGACAGCTCCTACAATGAGCAGTTCTTC.

This chain connects TRBV9 to TRBJ1-1; 9 bases fit TRBD1. CDR1 is SGDLS, CDR2 YYNGEE, per germline. V shed 4 bases and J 0 bases; nucleotides not matched to a gene: 4. This CDR3 is built from 15 residues. The CDR3, as DNA: TGTGCCAGCAGCCTCGGACAGGGGATGAACACTGAAGCTTTCTTT. Translated: CASSLGQGMNTEAFF.

The chain carries TRBV5-1 and TRBJ1-1; 10 bases line up with TRBD1. CDR3 size: 17 residues. CDR1 and CDR2 (germline): SGHRS, YFSETQ. V trimming: 2 bases; J trimming: 0 bases; junction bases outside the gene matches: 7. The CDR3 is CASSFRDRGNMNTEAFF. The CDR3 region has the DNA TGCGCCAGCAGCTTCCGGGACAGGGGTAACATGAACACTGAAGCTTTCTTT. Based on the CDR3 plus reference TRBV5-1 and TRBJ1-1, the full variable domain is KAGVTQTPRYLIKTRGQQVTLSCSPISGHRSVSWYQQTPGQGLQFLFEYFSETQRNKGNFPGRFSGRQFSNSRSEMNVSTLELGDSALYLCASSFRDRGNMNTEAFFGQGTRLTVV.

The genes are TRBV5-1 and TRBJ2-3; no definite D call. The CDR3 contains 15 residues. Germline CDR1 is SGHRS and CDR2 is YFSETQ. V dropped 4 bases and J dropped 2 bases, with 14 bases sitting between them. CDR3 sequence reads: CASSLDQSITDTQYF. CDR3 DNA sequence: TGCGCCAGCAGCCTAGACCAATCAATCACAGATACGCAGTATTTT. Full variable domain (rest looked up from reference TRBV5-1 and TRBJ2-3): KAGVTQTPRYLIKTRGQQVTLSCSPISGHRSVSWYQQTPGQGLQFLFEYFSETQRNKGNFPGRFSGRQFSNSRSEMNVSTLELGDSALYLCASSLDQSITDTQYFGPGTRLTVL.

V gene TRBV30 combines with J gene TRBJ2-2, with 7 nucleotides matching TRBD2. The CDR3 has 15 amino acids. V gave up 2 bases and J gave up 2 bases; unmatched junction bases: 5. Per germline, CDR1 GTSNPN and CDR2 SVGIG (reference sequence). The CDR3 DNA reads as TGTGCCTGGAGTATCCCTAGCGGAAACACCGGGGAGCTGTTTTTT. Its protein product is CAWSIPSGNTGELFF. The whole variable domain, remainder taken from reference TRBV30 and TRBJ2-2, is SQTIHQWPATLVQPVGSPLSLECTVEGTSNPNLYWYRQAAGRGLQLLFYSVGIGQISSEVPQNLSASRPQDRQFILSSKKLLLSDSGFYLCAWSIPSGNTGELFFGEGSRLTVL.

The J gene is TRBJ1-5, the V gene TRBV28; D possibly corresponds to TRBD1 (6 bases). The CDR3 spans 17 residues. Germline V gene lookup returns CDR1 MDHEN and CDR2 SYDVKM. V lost 3 bases, J lost 0 bases, and 15 bases lay in between. The CDR3 reads CASSFSDQGHSNQPQHF. The CDR3, as DNA: TGTGCCAGCAGTTTTTCTGACCAGGGGCATAGCAATCAGCCCCAGCATTTT.

In nucleotides, the CDR3 is TGTGCCAGCAGTTACTCACAGGGTGTCTATGGCTACACCTTC. Amino acids: CASSYSQGVYGYTF. The chain employs TRBV6-5 and TRBJ1-2, with D possibly being TRBD1 (6 bases). The germline V gene encodes CDR1 MNHEY and CDR2 SVGAGI. The V end lost 0 bases, the J end lost 4 bases, and 9 bases lay between the germline ends. The CDR3 is made up of 14 amino acids.

In regard to this clone: One end of the junction is discordant with germline, which a read error may explain. The gene calls are TRBV7-7 and TRBJ2-7, with D possibly TRBD1 on 8 matching bases. Looked up from germline, CDR1 is SSHAT and CDR2 is FNYEAQ (reference sequence). This CDR3 is 16 amino acids long. The CDR3 nucleotides are TGTGCTAGCAGCAAAAACCCGACAGGGGCGGGGGACGAGCAGTACTTC. Its translation is CASSKNPTGAGDEQYF.

The chain employs TRBV18 and TRBJ1-2; D unresolved. The ends were cut back, 3 bases at V and 0 bases at J, with 11 bases in the middle. The CDR3 contains 15 residues. CDR1 is KGHSH and CDR2 is LQKENI in the germline V gene. The CDR3 DNA follows: TGTGCCAGCTCACCCGATACGGGGTCTAACTATGGCTACACCTTC. This translates into CASSPDTGSNYGYTF.

The V and J genes are TRBV19 and TRBJ2-3; 7 bases line up with TRBD1. The junction had 9 bases not matched to a gene; V was cut back by 5 bases and J by 4 bases. This CDR3 is built from 15 residues. From germline, CDR1 is LNHDA and CDR2 SQIVND (reference sequence). The CDR3 is CASSYRGRGPDTQYF. DNA of the CDR3: TGTGCCAGTAGTTACAGGGGAAGGGGGCCAGATACGCAGTATTTT.

The V and J genes are TRBV7-8 and TRBJ2-1, with a weak D call TRBD2 (7 bases). V was cut by 2 bases and J by 3 bases, with 11 bases left in between. The CDR3 runs to 15 residues. Germline V lookup: CDR1 SGHVS, CDR2 FQNEAQ. Written as DNA, the CDR3 is TGTGCCAGCAGCTTAAAGGGGGGGATCTACAATGAGCAGTTCTTC. Translated, it gives CASSLKGGIYNEQFF.